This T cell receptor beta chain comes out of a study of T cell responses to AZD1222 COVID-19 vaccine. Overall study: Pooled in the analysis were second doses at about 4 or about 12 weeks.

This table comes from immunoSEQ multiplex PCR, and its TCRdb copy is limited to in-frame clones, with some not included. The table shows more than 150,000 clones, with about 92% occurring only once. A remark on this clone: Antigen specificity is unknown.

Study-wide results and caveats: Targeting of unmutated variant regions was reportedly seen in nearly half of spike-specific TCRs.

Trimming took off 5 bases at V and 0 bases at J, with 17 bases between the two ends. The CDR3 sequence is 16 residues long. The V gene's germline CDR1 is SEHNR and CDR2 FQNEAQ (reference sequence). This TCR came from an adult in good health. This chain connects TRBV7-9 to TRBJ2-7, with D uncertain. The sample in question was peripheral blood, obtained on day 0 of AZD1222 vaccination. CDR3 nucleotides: TGTGCCAGCAGCGCGTACGGACGCATGAGCTCCTACGAGCAGTACTTC. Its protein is CASSAYGRMSSYEQYF.